What follows are 31 T cell receptor beta chains derived from one specimen sequenced in a study of shared clonotypes between healthy human individuals (TCRdb year 2020). The library was made by the immunoSEQ multiplex PCR assay. Drawn from immuneACCESS, this table holds only the in-frame rearrangements with V and J called that TCRdb kept. Clones are partly lost; checked studies trace under half to an unresolved V gene and leave the rest unexplained. This sample gives 2,500,000 or so clones in total; around 90% of them show up just once. Roughly 0.15% of the sample goes to the ten largest clones. The specimen sequenced was naive CD4+ T cells sorted from blood. The intended sense of this specimen's cell subset or site label: CD45RA+ positively selected. Source of these receptors: a man aged 18 to 29 in good health.

As regards this clone: Other DNA sequences within the sample encode an identical CDR3. This sequence joins TRBV5-1 and TRBJ2-5; the match to TRBD1 covers 8 bases. V lost 2 bases and J lost 5; bases outside the gene matches: 5. In germline, CDR1 is SGHRS, CDR2 YFSETQ. CDR3 length: 14 amino acids. CDR3 sequence reads: CASSLQGGGETQYF. The CDR3 region has the DNA TGCGCCAGCAGCTTACAGGGGGGAGGTGAGACCCAGTACTTC.

V and J are TRBV18 and TRBJ2-3; TRBD2 might be the D (5 bases). This CDR3 contains 15 residues. Trimming removed 1 base at V and 2 bases at J, with 10 bases between. The germline V gene encodes CDR1 KGHSH and CDR2 LQKENI. CDR3 amino acids: CASSPQRGYTDTQYF. The CDR3 region has the DNA TGTGCCAGCTCACCACAAAGAGGGTACACAGATACGCAGTATTTT.

The J gene is TRBJ1-5, the V gene TRBV16; TRBD1 matches 8 bases. The CDR3 length is 16 residues. Germline V CDR1 and CDR2: KGHSY, FQNENV. J lost 6 bases, V lost 4 bases, and 11 bases had no gene match. The CDR3 here is CASSPGSGGKGQPQHF. DNA of the CDR3: TGTGCCAGCAGCCCGGGTTCAGGGGGCAAAGGTCAGCCCCAGCATTTT.

The V and J genes are TRBV2 and TRBJ1-6, with a weak D call TRBD1 (6 bases). Per the germline V gene, CDR1 is SNHLY and CDR2 is FYNNEI. The V and J ends lost 7 bases and 7 bases respectively, with 17 bases between them. The CDR3 is 15 amino acids. Here the CDR3 DNA reads TGTGCCAGCATGATAAACGGGGGCGTGAATTCACCCCTCCACTTT. Translated: CASMINGGVNSPLHF.

The V and J genes are TRBV9 and TRBJ1-5, with TRBD1 matching 8 bases. The CDR3 totals 19 residues. J gave up 2 bases and V 6 bases, and 19 bases lay outside the gene matches. Germline assignment: CDR1 SGDLS and CDR2 YYNGEE. CDR3 sequence reads: CASILNQGQGAPGNQPQHF. In DNA, the CDR3 is TGTGCCAGCATACTAAACCAGGGGCAGGGGGCGCCGGGCAATCAGCCCCAGCATTTT.

V and J are TRBV7-9 and TRBJ2-2, with 16 bases aligning to TRBD2. The CDR3 sequence is 18 residues long. Germline assignment: CDR1 SEHNR and CDR2 FQNEAQ (reference sequence). The ends lost 10 bases at V and 3 bases at J; junction bases unmatched: 11. For the CDR3, the DNA is TGTGCCACGCCGGCGGGACTAGCGGGAGGGCCTCACACCGGGGAGCTGTTTTTT. This sequence encodes CATPAGLAGGPHTGELFF.

The chain has TRBV7-2 and TRBJ2-1; the match to TRBD2 covers 12 bases. The V segment lost 0 bases and the J segment 7 bases; nucleotides outside the gene matches: 10. Per germline, CDR1 SGHTA and CDR2 FQGNSA. This CDR3 spans 18 amino acids. Here the CDR3 reads CASSLARLAGGPGNEQFF. In DNA, the CDR3 is TGTGCCAGCAGCTTAGCGCGGCTAGCGGGAGGGCCGGGGAATGAGCAGTTCTTC.

The chain uses TRBV10-3 and TRBJ1-1, with 8 bases aligning to TRBD1. V lost 6 bases and J lost 8; bases outside the gene matches: 11. CDR1 and CDR2 from the germline V gene are ENHRY and SYGVKD. The CDR3 length is 14 residues. CDR3 nucleotide sequence: TGTGCCATCAGCTCGACAGGGGTCGGAGGAGAAGCTTTCTTT. It encodes CAISSTGVGGEAFF.

The V call is TRBV18, the J call TRBJ1-3; 8 bases are shared with TRBD1. In germline, CDR1 is KGHSH, CDR2 LQKENI. This CDR3 is built from 15 residues. V shed 5 bases, J shed 8 bases, and the junction held 11 bases outside the gene matches. The DNA for the CDR3 is TGTGCCAGCTCAGGGGACAGGAGTACGGAAGACACCATATATTTT. This gives the protein CASSGDRSTEDTIYF.

Comment on this clone: The junction and the germline gene differ at one end; a read error may be behind it. The rearrangement links TRBV7-7 to TRBJ2-5, with D perhaps given as TRBD1 or TRBD2 (6 bases each). The CDR3 contains 13 residues. The V gene's germline CDR1 is SSHAT and CDR2 FNYEAQ (reference sequence). The chain's CDR3 is CASSAGHRETQYF. CDR3 nucleotides: TGTGCTAGCAGCGCGGGACATCGAGAGACCCAGTACTTC.

V usage is TRBV7-3 and J usage is TRBJ2-3, with TRBD2 matching 13 bases. CDR1 is SGHTA and CDR2 is FQGTGA in the germline V gene. V shed 5 bases and J 2 bases; nucleotides not matched to a gene: 13. The CDR3 runs 19 residues. The CDR3 loop is CASSPRLAGGPGTTDTQYF. The CDR3 DNA reads TGTGCCAGCAGCCCGAGACTAGCGGGGGGCCCGGGGACCACAGATACGCAGTATTTT.

This clone was seen just once. As DNA, the CDR3 is TGTGCCAGCAGCTTGAATCCCACAGGTGGTAATGAAAAACTGTTTTTT. This translates into CASSLNPTGGNEKLFF. The V gene is TRBV5-4, the J gene TRBJ1-4, with D tentatively TRBD1 (5 bases). The CDR3 extends over 16 amino acids. Trimming took 1 base from V and 4 from J, leaving 14 bases between them. CDR1 is SGHNT and CDR2 is YYREEE in the germline V gene (reference sequence).

This clone was recorded only once. This rearrangement joins TRBV4-3 to TRBJ1-1; the D is unclear. Deletions cut 4 bases from V and 4 bases from J, with 19 bases between. The CDR3 spans 16 residues. Germline CDR1 LGHNA, CDR2 YSLEER. The CDR3 DNA sequence: TGCGCCAGCAGCCTTTCATTCGACGTGTTGACCACTGAAGCTTTCTTT. Its protein product is CASSLSFDVLTTEAFF.

In regard to this clone: Other DNA sequences within the sample encode an identical CDR3. The chain is built from TRBV30 and TRBJ1-5; D uncertain. The CDR3 has 13 amino acids. The V gene lost 2 bases and the J gene lost 3 bases, with 8 bases spanning the gap. Germline V gene data show CDR1 as GTSNPN and CDR2 as SVGIG (reference sequence). CDR3 protein: CAWSPQDNQPQHF. The CDR3 bases are TGTGCCTGGAGTCCCCAGGACAATCAGCCCCAGCATTTT.

Comment on this clone: The identical CDR3 is also encoded by other nucleotide sequences in the sample. The chain employs TRBV18 and TRBJ1-1; the D gene is possibly TRBD1 (5 bases). V was shortened by 6 bases and J by 5 bases, with 13 bases between the two germline ends. CDR1 and CDR2 from the germline V gene are KGHSH and LQKENI. The CDR3 extends over 13 amino acids. This CDR3 reads CASSATGGTEAFF. The CDR3 nucleotides read TGTGCCAGCTCTGCGACGGGGGGGACTGAAGCTTTCTTT.

This chain links TRBV28 with TRBJ1-5, with D tentatively TRBD1 (5 bases). Trimming left V 2 bases short and J 6 bases short, with 11 bases between. The germline CDR1 and CDR2 sequences are MDHEN and SYDVKM. The CDR3 consists of 14 residues. CDR3 nucleotide sequence: TGTGCCAGCAGTTTAAGCCAGGGCGGTCAGCCCCAGCATTTT. This translates into CASSLSQGGQPQHF.

The rearrangement links TRBV28 to TRBJ1-5; D is perhaps TRBD1 (5 bases). V was shortened by 4 bases and J by 7 bases, with 14 bases between the two germline ends. CDR3 length equals 14 residues. Germline CDR1 and CDR2: MDHEN and SYDVKM. The CDR3 DNA reads TGTGCCAGCAGTTCCCCCCAGGGTTACCAGCCCCAGCATTTT. This sequence encodes CASSSPQGYQPQHF.

The V and J genes are TRBV29-1 and TRBJ1-1; maybe TRBD1 (5 bases). V was clipped by 2 bases and J by 3 bases, with 13 bases between them. CDR1 is SQVTM and CDR2 is ANQGSEA in the germline V gene. This CDR3 contains 14 residues. The CDR3 DNA follows: TGCAGCGTTGAAAGGCGGGGACCTGACACTGAAGCTTTCTTT. Protein product: CSVERRGPDTEAFF.

This rearrangement joins TRBV7-6 to TRBJ2-1; 11 bases are shared with TRBD2. V was pared by 5 bases and J by 3 bases, with 15 bases of the junction left unmatched. Germline CDR1 reads SGHVS; CDR2 reads FNYEAQ. This CDR3 comprises 19 residues. CDR3 sequence: CASSPRLAGLKKDYNEQFF. The CDR3 region has the DNA TGTGCCAGCAGCCCCAGACTAGCGGGGCTAAAGAAGGACTACAATGAGCAGTTCTTC.

In nucleotides, the CDR3 is TGTGCCAGCAGTCCGGACAGGGGCTATGGCTACACCTTC. Protein sequence: CASSPDRGYGYTF. The J gene is TRBJ1-2, the V gene TRBV2; 9 positions agree with TRBD1. CDR3 size: 13 residues. Germline CDR1 reads SNHLY; CDR2 reads FYNNEI. J was trimmed by 4 bases and V by 5 bases; bases with no gene match: 2. Full variable domain (outside the CDR3, taken from reference TRBV2 and TRBJ1-2): EPEVTQTPSHQVTQMGQEVILRCVPISNHLYFYWYRQILGQKVEFLVSFYNNEISEKSEIFDDQFSVERPDGSNFTLKIRSTKLEDSAMYFCASSPDRGYGYTFGSGTRLTVV.

This clone was seen just once. The CDR3 reads CSTGAGEKLFF. The CDR3 DNA reads as TGCAGTACAGGGGCAGGTGAAAAACTGTTTTTT. This chain connects TRBV20-1 to TRBJ1-4; 7 bases align to TRBD1. Germline values: CDR1 DFQATT, CDR2 SNEGSKA (reference sequence). V lost 8 bases to trimming and J lost 7 bases; unmatched junction nucleotides: 4. The CDR3 sequence is 11 residues long.

The chain joins TRBV13 to TRBJ2-7; D not certain. The CDR3 is 13 residues long. Trimming removed 5 bases at V and 3 bases at J, with 11 bases between. Per the germline V gene, CDR1 is PRHDT and CDR2 is FYEKMQ (reference sequence). The CDR3 is CASSLGRGYEQYF. CDR3 coding DNA: TGTGCCAGCAGCCTGGGTAGAGGCTACGAGCAGTACTTC.

The chain uses TRBV7-2 and TRBJ2-1, with D uncertain. V was pared by 1 base and J by 9 bases, with 10 bases between. Germline V gives CDR1 SGHTA, CDR2 FQGNSA. The CDR3 is 13 residues long. CDR3 protein: CASSLGARPEQFF. The CDR3 nucleotides are TGTGCCAGCAGCTTAGGCGCGCGGCCTGAGCAGTTCTTC.

This chain joins TRBV2 and TRBJ2-1, with D possibly TRBD2 on 6 matching bases. The V gene's germline CDR1 is SNHLY and CDR2 FYNNEI. V was cut by 4 bases and J by 6 bases, with 10 bases left in between. This CDR3 is built from 13 residues. CDR3 sequence reads: CASSVGGINEQFF. CDR3 nucleotides: TGTGCCAGCAGTGTGGGCGGGATCAATGAGCAGTTCTTC.

The rearrangement uses TRBV7-2 and TRBJ1-2, with D perhaps matching TRBD1 (5 bases). There are 13 residues in the CDR3. Looked up from germline, CDR1 is SGHTA and CDR2 is FQGNSA. Trimming removed 1 base at V and 8 bases at J, with 11 bases between. The CDR3 protein is CASSLDGAAGYTF. For the CDR3, the DNA is TGTGCCAGCAGCTTAGATGGGGCGGCGGGCTACACCTTC.

CDR3 protein: CASSVKAGVGNTEAFF. The DNA of the CDR3 is TGTGCCAGCAGCGTAAAGGCAGGGGTAGGAAACACTGAAGCTTTCTTT. This rearrangement joins TRBV9 to TRBJ1-1; D is possibly TRBD1 (6 bases). The CDR3 extends over 16 amino acids. The germline V gene encodes CDR1 SGDLS and CDR2 YYNGEE. V gave up 1 base and J gave up 2 bases, with 15 bases separating them.

The CDR3 region has the DNA TGTGCCTGGGGTAATCAGGACAGGGTCTACGAGCAGTACTTC. Translating it yields CAWGNQDRVYEQYF. The genes are TRBV30 and TRBJ2-7, with TRBD1 matching 8 bases. The V segment lost 5 bases and the J segment 3 bases; nucleotides outside the gene matches: 9. CDR1 and CDR2 (germline): GTSNPN, SVGIG (reference sequence). This CDR3 region has 14 residues.

Notes on this clone: Other nucleotide sequences in the sample specify the same CDR3. This sequence joins TRBV5-1 and TRBJ2-3; D is undetermined. Germline V gene lookup returns CDR1 SGHRS and CDR2 YFSETQ. The ends were cut back, 0 bases at V and 1 base at J, with 9 bases in the middle. The CDR3 covers 15 residues. The CDR3 loop reads CASSLGSGGTDTQYF. The CDR3 DNA is TGCGCCAGCAGCTTGGGTTCCGGTGGCACAGATACGCAGTATTTT.

Points on this clone: Different DNA sequences within this sample yield the same CDR3. V and J are TRBV18 and TRBJ1-5, with TRBD1 matching 9 bases. Germline lookup yields CDR1 KGHSH and CDR2 LQKENI. CDR3 size: 13 residues. V shed 3 bases, J shed 11 bases, and the junction held 5 bases outside the gene matches. The CDR3 here is CASSPLGQGAQHF. Written as DNA, the CDR3 is TGTGCCAGCTCACCCCTGGGACAGGGAGCCCAGCATTTT.

This chain joins TRBV9 and TRBJ2-7; no firm D call. Germline V gene data show CDR1 as SGDLS and CDR2 as YYNGEE. Trimming shortened V by 0 bases and J by 6 bases, and 10 bases separated the two germline ends. The CDR3 length is 13 residues. DNA for the CDR3: TGTGCCAGCAGCGTAGTTTCTAACAGCGAGCAGTACTTC. This gives the protein CASSVVSNSEQYF.

The chain links TRBV18 to TRBJ1-2; no definite D call. The CDR3 has 14 residues. Germline loops: CDR1 KGHSH, CDR2 LQKENI. The V gene lost 2 bases and the J gene lost 3 bases, with 10 bases spanning the gap. CDR3 in amino acids: CASSPAGADYGYTF. The DNA of the CDR3 is TGTGCCAGCTCACCAGCAGGAGCGGACTATGGCTACACCTTC.